The 26 T cell receptor beta chains reported below all come from one sample, sequenced in a study of T cell responses to AZD1222 COVID-19 vaccine. Repertoires were generated with immunoSEQ multiplex PCR, while TCRdb's copy carries only in-frame clones and drops some. The table records 150,000 to 200,000 clones, around 93% of them present only once. Here the sequenced sample was peripheral blood, taken on day 0 of AZD1222 vaccination. The receptors shown here come from an adult in good health.

The chain carries TRBV6-2 or TRBV6-3 and TRBJ1-2; D not resolved. The CDR3 is 13 residues long. The V gene's germline CDR1 is MNHEY and CDR2 SVGEGT. Trimming removed 5 bases at V and 1 base at J, with 8 bases between. The CDR3 nucleotides are TGTGCCAGCAGTATTGCGAATAACTATGGCTACACCTTC. Its translation is CASSIANNYGYTF.

The chain is built from TRBV3-1 (or the pseudogene TRBV3-2) and TRBJ1-6; D remains ambiguous. Trimming left V 0 bases short and J 0 bases short, with 9 bases between. The CDR3 runs to 17 residues. Germline V gives CDR1 LGHDT, CDR2 YNNKEL (reference sequence). The CDR3 loop reads CASSQDGLSSYNSPLHF. The CDR3 nucleotides read TGTGCCAGCAGCCAAGATGGCCTTAGCTCCTATAATTCACCCCTCCACTTT.

This chain uses TRBV19 with TRBJ1-1; D is unclear. The CDR3 has 15 residues. V was clipped by 6 bases and J by 2 bases, with 16 bases between them. Per the germline V gene, CDR1 is LNHDA and CDR2 is SQIVND (reference sequence). Here the CDR3 reads CASSEVTFKNTEAFF. CDR3 nucleotide sequence: TGTGCCAGTAGCGAGGTGACATTTAAAAACACTGAAGCTTTCTTT.

The chain recombines TRBV7-9 with TRBJ2-1; perhaps TRBD1 as D (6 bases). This CDR3 spans 17 amino acids. In germline, CDR1 is SEHNR, CDR2 FQNEAQ (reference sequence). Trimming pared 5 bases from V and 6 bases from J, leaving 23 bases between. The CDR3 DNA is TGTGCCAGCAGCCCGCCGACCGGGACAAGGCTCCTCAATGAGCAGTTCTTC. This sequence encodes CASSPPTGTRLLNEQFF.

The chain employs TRBV9 and TRBJ2-7; a weak D match, TRBD2 (6 bases). V lost 0 bases to trimming and J lost 1 base, with 17 bases between them. Looked up from germline, CDR1 is SGDLS and CDR2 is YYNGEE. The CDR3 totals 17 residues. The CDR3 bases are TGTGCCAGCAGCGTAGGGGGTAGCGGCTATACGTCCTACGAGCAGTACTTC. Amino acid sequence: CASSVGGSGYTSYEQYF.

The J gene is TRBJ1-5, the V gene TRBV4-3; no definite D call. From germline, CDR1 is LGHNA and CDR2 YSLEER. This CDR3 comprises 15 residues. The V and J ends lost 0 bases and 6 bases respectively, with 12 bases between them. This CDR3 reads CASSQDLGEGQPQHF. The CDR3 DNA follows: TGCGCCAGCAGCCAAGATCTGGGAGAGGGTCAGCCCCAGCATTTT.

This chain joins TRBV11-2 and TRBJ1-1; 7 bases agree with TRBD1. Germline values: CDR1 SGHAT, CDR2 FQNNGV. The V gene end was trimmed by 3 bases and the J gene end by 10 bases; junction bases not matched to a gene: 8. CDR3 size: 13 residues. For the CDR3, the DNA is TGTGCCAGCAGCTTCGACAGGGCGAGAGGAGCTTTCTTT. Its protein product is CASSFDRARGAFF.

The table lists this clone with a count of one. The chain couples TRBV7-2 to TRBJ1-4; D not certain. The CDR3 extends over 16 amino acids. Germline V gives CDR1 SGHTA, CDR2 FQGNSA. Trimming left V 0 bases short and J 8 bases short, with 16 bases between. CDR3 DNA sequence: TGTGCCAGCAGCTTAGCGCCGGCGGATTTAGCGGAAAAACTGTTTTTT. Its translation is CASSLAPADLAEKLFF.

In this sample, this clone turned up once. The chain joins TRBV10-3 to TRBJ1-2; 8 bases are a match to TRBD1. CDR3 length: 15 residues. The junction had 6 bases not matched to a gene; V was cut back by 6 bases and J by 0 bases. The V gene's germline CDR1 is ENHRY and CDR2 SYGVKD. The CDR3 sequence is CAISGTGSANYGYTF. The DNA of the CDR3 is TGTGCCATCAGCGGGACAGGCTCAGCTAACTATGGCTACACCTTC.

The V gene is TRBV4-2, the J gene TRBJ2-2; either TRBD1 or TRBD2 may fit D (5 bases each). Germline CDR1 and CDR2: LGHNA and YNFKEQ. The CDR3 is 15 amino acids. Trimming removed 1 base at V and 4 bases at J, with 10 bases between. CDR3 nucleotide sequence: TGTGCCAGCAGCCAAGTCGACGGGACCACCGGGGAGCTGTTTTTT. This codes for CASSQVDGTTGELFF.

The chain is built from TRBV6-5 and TRBJ1-5; D remains ambiguous. This CDR3 is built from 13 residues. CDR1 MNHEY and CDR2 SVGAGI come from the germline V gene. V lost 4 bases and J lost 4, with 8 bases in between. The CDR3 loop reads CASSLSTNQPQHF. CDR3 coding DNA: TGTGCCAGCAGTTTGAGTACTAATCAGCCCCAGCATTTT.

The V gene is TRBV7-6, the J gene TRBJ1-2, with 9 bases fitting TRBD1. CDR1 and CDR2 from the germline V gene are SGHVS and FNYEAQ. The CDR3 is 16 residues long. V lost 0 bases, J lost 4 bases, and 6 bases stayed unmatched. The CDR3 DNA reads TGTGCCAGCAGCTTAGCGGACAGGGGCCGGGTCTATGGCTACACCTTC. Protein product: CASSLADRGRVYGYTF. Looking up the rest from reference TRBV7-6 and TRBJ1-2 gives the full variable domain: GAGVSQSPRYKVTKRGQDVALRCDPISGHVSLYWYRQALGQGPEFLTYFNYEAQQDKSGLPNDRFSAERPEGSISTLTIQRTEQRDSAMYRCASSLADRGRVYGYTFGSGTRLTVV.

CDR3 bases: TGTGCCAGCAGCCAAGCGCAGGGGGCCGGGGGCTACACCTTC. This encodes CASSQAQGAGGYTF. V usage is TRBV3-1 (or the pseudogene TRBV3-2) and J usage is TRBJ1-2, with 8 bases that match TRBD1. The CDR3 runs 14 residues. Losses at the gene ends were 1 base for V and 8 bases for J; bases not matched to a gene: 6. Germline CDR1 reads LGHDT; CDR2 reads YNNKEL (reference sequence).

The chain carries TRBV10-2 and TRBJ1-5, with 11 bases identical to TRBD1. CDR1 is WSHSY and CDR2 is SAAADI in the germline V gene. The V segment lost 3 bases and the J segment 3 bases; nucleotides outside the gene matches: 7. The CDR3 runs to 17 residues. The CDR3, as DNA: TGCGCCAGCAGTGATTGGGGACAGGGGGAACTCAATCAGCCCCAGCATTTT. Translating gives CASSDWGQGELNQPQHF.

The chain couples TRBV21-1 to TRBJ1-1. TRBV21-1 is a pseudogene locus. This CDR3 has 15 amino acids. CDR3: CASSTYLRVDTEAFF. The CDR3 coding sequence is TGTGCCAGCAGCACATACCTCCGGGTCGACACTGAAGCTTTCTTT.

J is TRBJ1-1 and V is TRBV20-1; the match to TRBD1 covers 7 bases. Germline CDR1 is DFQATT and CDR2 is SNEGSKA (reference sequence). This CDR3 has 12 amino acids. Germline trimming cut 3 bases from V and 8 bases from J; bases unmatched to any gene: 6. The CDR3: CSASLGTEEAFF. The CDR3 region has the DNA TGCAGTGCTAGTTTGGGGACAGAAGAAGCTTTCTTT.

The chain is built from TRBV7-9 and TRBJ2-2; 8 nucleotides align to TRBD2. Germline assignment: CDR1 SEHNR and CDR2 FQNEAQ (reference sequence). The CDR3 loop spans 17 amino acids. V was clipped by 8 bases and J by 2 bases; unmatched bases: 13. CDR3 sequence reads: CASGLREVNHNTGELFF. The CDR3 nucleotides read TGTGCCAGCGGTTTGCGGGAGGTCAACCATAACACCGGGGAGCTGTTTTTT.

The rearrangement links TRBV29-1 to TRBJ1-5; TRBD1 agrees at 8 bases. Germline-derived CDR1 and CDR2 are SQVTM and ANQGSEA. After removal of 4 bases from V and 7 bases from J, the junction contained 6 bases not matched to a gene. The CDR3 extends over 13 amino acids. CDR3 residues: CSVGGQGGQPQHF. DNA of the CDR3: TGCAGCGTTGGAGGACAGGGAGGGCAGCCCCAGCATTTT.

V and J are TRBV19 and TRBJ2-5; D is possibly TRBD1 (6 bases). Trimming shortened V by 4 bases and J by 6 bases, and 18 bases separated the two germline ends. The germline gives CDR1 LNHDA, CDR2 SQIVND (reference sequence). The CDR3 totals 15 residues. For the CDR3, the DNA is TGTGCCAGTAGTAATTACGGGCAGGGGAGAAAGACCCAGTACTTC. Translating gives CASSNYGQGRKTQYF.

The chain combines TRBV24-1 with TRBJ2-1; 9 nucleotides align to TRBD2. CDR1 is KGHDR and CDR2 is SFDVKD in the germline V gene. This CDR3 spans 19 amino acids. Unmatched junction bases numbered 19, after V lost 7 bases and J lost 4 bases. This CDR3 is CATRPGPPASGRHYNEQFF. The CDR3 coding sequence is TGTGCCACCAGACCGGGACCCCCAGCGAGCGGGAGGCATTACAATGAGCAGTTCTTC.

The chain recombines TRBV25-1 with TRBJ1-5; no clear D. V dropped 3 bases and J dropped 1 base, with 10 bases sitting between them. The V gene's germline CDR1 is MGHDK and CDR2 SYGVNS. CDR3 length: 15 amino acids. CDR3 amino acids: CASSDPRESNQPQHF. For the CDR3, the DNA is TGTGCCAGCAGTGACCCCCGGGAGAGCAATCAGCCCCAGCATTTT.

This chain connects TRBV7-9 to TRBJ1-2, with D perhaps TRBD1 (5 bases). Trimming removed 7 bases from V and 7 bases from J, with 19 bases in between. This CDR3 is 14 amino acids long. Germline V CDR1 and CDR2: SEHNR, FQNEAQ (reference sequence). CDR3 sequence (DNA): TGTGCCAGCACCCCCGAAACAATAGGGGTTGGCTACACCTTC. Translated, it gives CASTPETIGVGYTF.

V is TRBV4-2 and J is TRBJ2-3; 10 positions match TRBD2. V lost 5 bases, J lost 2 bases, and 10 bases stayed unmatched. Germline CDR1 is LGHNA and CDR2 is YNFKEQ. CDR3 length: 17 residues. CDR3: CASSAIAGGLLTDTQYF. DNA for the CDR3: TGTGCCAGCAGCGCTATAGCGGGGGGCCTCCTCACAGATACGCAGTATTTT.

V and J are TRBV10-3 and TRBJ2-7; D is perhaps TRBD1 (5 bases). V was pared by 0 bases and J by 6 bases, with 9 bases between. The CDR3 contains 13 residues. The V gene's germline CDR1 is ENHRY and CDR2 SYGVKD. The CDR3, as DNA: TGTGCCATCAGTGAGTCGGGGCCCGGCGAGCAGTACTTC. This codes for CAISESGPGEQYF.

The chain is built from TRBV2 and TRBJ1-1; D might be TRBD1 (5 bases). The CDR3 extends over 14 amino acids. CDR1 and CDR2 (germline): SNHLY, FYNNEI. Trimming shortened V by 11 bases and J by 8 bases, and 24 bases separated the two germline ends. The CDR3: CARRGLRGFFEAFF. The CDR3 nucleotides read TGTGCCCGCCGAGGGTTGAGGGGTTTCTTCGAAGCTTTCTTT.

This clone occurred once. This sequence joins TRBV12-5 and TRBJ1-3; TRBD1 agrees at 10 bases. With V trimmed by 5 bases and J by 2 bases, 3 bases remained unmatched. CDR3 size: 15 residues. The germline CDR1 and CDR2 sequences are LGHNT and FRNRAP. In nucleotides, the CDR3 is TGTGCTAGTGGTCCCGGACAGGGGGCTGGAAACACCATATATTTT. Translating it yields CASGPGQGAGNTIYF.